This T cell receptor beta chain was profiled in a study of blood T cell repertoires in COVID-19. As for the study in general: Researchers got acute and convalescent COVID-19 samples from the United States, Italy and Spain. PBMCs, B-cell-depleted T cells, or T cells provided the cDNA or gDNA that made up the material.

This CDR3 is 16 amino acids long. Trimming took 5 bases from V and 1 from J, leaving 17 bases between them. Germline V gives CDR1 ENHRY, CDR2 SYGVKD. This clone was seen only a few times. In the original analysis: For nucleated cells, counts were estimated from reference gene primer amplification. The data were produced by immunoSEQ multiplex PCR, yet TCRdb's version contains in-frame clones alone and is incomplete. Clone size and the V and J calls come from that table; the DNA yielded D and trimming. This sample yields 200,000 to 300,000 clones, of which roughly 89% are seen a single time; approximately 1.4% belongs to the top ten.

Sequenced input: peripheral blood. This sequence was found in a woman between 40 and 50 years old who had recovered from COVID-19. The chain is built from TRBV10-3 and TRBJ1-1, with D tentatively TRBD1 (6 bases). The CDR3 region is CAISISPGTQNTEAFF. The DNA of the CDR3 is TGTGCCATCAGTATTTCCCCCGGGACACAGAACACTGAAGCTTTCTTT.